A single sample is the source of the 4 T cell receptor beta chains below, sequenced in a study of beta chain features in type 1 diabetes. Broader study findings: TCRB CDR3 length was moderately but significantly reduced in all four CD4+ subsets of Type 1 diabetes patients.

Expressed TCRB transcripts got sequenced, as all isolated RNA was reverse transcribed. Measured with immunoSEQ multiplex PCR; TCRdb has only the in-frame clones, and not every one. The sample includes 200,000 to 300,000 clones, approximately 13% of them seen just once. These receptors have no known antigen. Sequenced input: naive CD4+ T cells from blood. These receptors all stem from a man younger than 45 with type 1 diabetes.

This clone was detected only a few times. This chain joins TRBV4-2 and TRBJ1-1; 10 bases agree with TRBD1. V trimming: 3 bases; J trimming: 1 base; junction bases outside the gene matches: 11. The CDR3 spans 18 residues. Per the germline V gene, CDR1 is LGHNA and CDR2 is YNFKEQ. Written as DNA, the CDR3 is TGTGCCAGCAGCCAGCACGGGACAGGGGTTTTTGGGAACACTGAAGCTTTCTTT. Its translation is CASSQHGTGVFGNTEAFF.

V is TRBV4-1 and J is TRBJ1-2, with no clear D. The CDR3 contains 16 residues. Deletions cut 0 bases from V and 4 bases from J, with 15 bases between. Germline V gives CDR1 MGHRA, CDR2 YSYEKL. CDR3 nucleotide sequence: TGCGCCAGCAGCCAAGAAGCGGGCGGCCTTGGCTATGGCTACACCTTC. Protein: CASSQEAGGLGYGYTF.

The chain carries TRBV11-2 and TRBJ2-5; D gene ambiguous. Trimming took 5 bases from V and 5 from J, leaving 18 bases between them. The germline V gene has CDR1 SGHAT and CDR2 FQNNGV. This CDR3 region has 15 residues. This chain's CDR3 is CASSIGRSVPETQYF. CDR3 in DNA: TGTGCCAGCAGCATCGGCAGGTCGGTCCCTGAGACCCAGTACTTC.

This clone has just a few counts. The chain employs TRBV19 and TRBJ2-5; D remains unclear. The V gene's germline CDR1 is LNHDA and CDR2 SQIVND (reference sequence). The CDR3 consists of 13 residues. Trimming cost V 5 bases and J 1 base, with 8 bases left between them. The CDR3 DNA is TGTGCCAGTAGTGTGCAGGCCCAAGAGACCCAGTACTTC. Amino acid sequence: CASSVQAQETQYF.